This T cell receptor beta chain was sequenced in a study of monozygotic twins with inflammatory bowel disease. Study observations and caveats: T cell subtypes that differed could not be told apart. Reduced clonotype sharing with other individuals was observed in IBD patients relative to healthy twins, especially with disease activity.

T cells were not sorted, and total RNA was isolated straight from whole blood. As to this clonotype: Its antigen is still unknown.

This CDR3 spans 14 amino acids. Germline V lookup: CDR1 SNHLY, CDR2 FYNNEI. An amount of 3500 ng of total RNA was used for each TCR library. TCRdb re-called the 5' RACE reads, yielding one record per CDR3 amino acid sequence without DNA. Here the sample table reports around 40,000 distinct CDR3 sequences. The rearrangement links TRBV2 to TRBJ2-7. The sequence came from a human donor with ulcerative colitis or Crohn's disease, or a healthy co-twin of an affected twin (not recorded which). The sample comprised blood. CDR3 sequence reads: CASSWQPSINEQYF.